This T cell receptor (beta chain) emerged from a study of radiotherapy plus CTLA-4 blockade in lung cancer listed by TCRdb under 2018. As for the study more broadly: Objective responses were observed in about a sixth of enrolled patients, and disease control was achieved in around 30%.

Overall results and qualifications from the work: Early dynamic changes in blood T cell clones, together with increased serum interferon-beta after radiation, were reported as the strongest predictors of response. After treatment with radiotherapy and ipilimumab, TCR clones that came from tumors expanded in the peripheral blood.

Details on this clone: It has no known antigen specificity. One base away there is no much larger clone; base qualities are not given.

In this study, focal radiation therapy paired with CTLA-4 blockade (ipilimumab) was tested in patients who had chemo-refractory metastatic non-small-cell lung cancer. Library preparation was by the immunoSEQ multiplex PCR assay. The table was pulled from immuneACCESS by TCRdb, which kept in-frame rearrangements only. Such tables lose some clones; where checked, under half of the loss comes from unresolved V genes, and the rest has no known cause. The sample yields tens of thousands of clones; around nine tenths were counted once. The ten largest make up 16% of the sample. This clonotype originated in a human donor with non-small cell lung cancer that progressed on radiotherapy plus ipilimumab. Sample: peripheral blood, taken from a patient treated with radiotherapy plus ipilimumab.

Read as DNA, the sequence is TGTGCCAGCAGATCCGACAGGGTGCCTGGAAACACCATATATTTT. Protein translation: CASRSDRVPGNTIYF. The chain employs TRBV11-3 and TRBJ1-3, with 7 middle bases fitting TRBD1. Taken from cysteine to phenylalanine, the CDR3 has 15 residues. The kept DNA is CDR3 alone, 45 bases in frame from the first base. V loses 6 bases at its end and J loses 2 bases; junction bases beyond the gene matches: 7. From the germline V gene, CDR1 is SGHNT and CDR2 is YENEEA.